A single T cell receptor beta chain is shown here with its context. Antigen unknown. This specimen belongs to a study of cytotoxic CD8 clonotypes in ibrutinib-treated CLL. Study-wide context: Among the patients, some eleven presented as relapsed/refractory and about 15 as treatment-naive; roughly 17 showed unmutated IGHV.

The assay was immunoSEQ multiplex PCR, and TCRdb's table has in-frame clones only and misses some. In the table there are 30,000 to 35,000 clones, more than 65% of which are singletons. V was trimmed by 4 bases and J by 4 bases, leaving 13 bases between them. CDR3 size: 14 residues. Germline V gives CDR1 SNHLY, CDR2 FYNNEI. Overall study results and limits: Clonality, elevated at ibrutinib response, dropped back toward baseline at progression.

Sequencing used PBMCs, obtained before ibrutinib treatment. This clonotype was obtained from a human donor with chronic lymphocytic leukemia. The chain couples TRBV2 to TRBJ1-1, with D possibly being TRBD1 (6 bases). The CDR3 spells CASSVKGGGTEAFF. In DNA, the CDR3 is TGTGCCAGCAGTGTCAAAGGGGGGGGCACTGAAGCTTTCTTT.